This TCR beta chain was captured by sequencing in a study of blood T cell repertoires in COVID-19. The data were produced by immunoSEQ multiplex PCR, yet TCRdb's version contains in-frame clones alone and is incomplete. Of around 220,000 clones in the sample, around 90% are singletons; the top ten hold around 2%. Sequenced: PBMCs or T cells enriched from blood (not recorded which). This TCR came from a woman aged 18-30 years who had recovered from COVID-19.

CDR3 in amino acids: CASSFSQGDTIYF. The DNA of the CDR3 is TGTGCCAGCAGCTTTTCCCAGGGCGACACCATATATTTT. V and J are TRBV7-6 and TRBJ1-3; D may be TRBD1 (5 bases). Germline loops: CDR1 SGHVS, CDR2 FNYEAQ. The V end lost 3 bases, the J end lost 8 bases, and 11 bases lay between the germline ends. The CDR3 is 13 residues long.